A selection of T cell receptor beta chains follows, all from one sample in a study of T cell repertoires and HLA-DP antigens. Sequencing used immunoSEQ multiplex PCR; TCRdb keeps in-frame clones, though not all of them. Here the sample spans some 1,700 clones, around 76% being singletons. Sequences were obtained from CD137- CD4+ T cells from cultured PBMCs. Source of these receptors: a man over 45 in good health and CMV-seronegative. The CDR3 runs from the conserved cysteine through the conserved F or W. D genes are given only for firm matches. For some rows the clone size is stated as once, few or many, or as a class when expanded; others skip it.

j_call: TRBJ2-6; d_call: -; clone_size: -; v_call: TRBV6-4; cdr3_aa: CASSDSSSGANVLTF; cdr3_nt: TGTGCCAGCAGTGACTCTAGCTCTGGGGCCAACGTCCTGACTTTC
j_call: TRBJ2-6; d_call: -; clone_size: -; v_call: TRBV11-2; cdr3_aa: CASSWGGRRSGANVLTF; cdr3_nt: TGTGCCAGCAGCTGGGGGGGCCGCCGCTCTGGGGCCAACGTCCTGACTTTC
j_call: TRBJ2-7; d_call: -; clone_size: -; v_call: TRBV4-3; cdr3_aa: CASSQLAGTPNYEQYF; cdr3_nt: TGCGCCAGCAGCCAACTGGCCGGGACACCGAACTACGAGCAGTACTTC
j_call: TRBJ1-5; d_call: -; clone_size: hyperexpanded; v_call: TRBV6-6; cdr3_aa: CASSYPLGGGNQPQHF; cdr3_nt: TGTGCCAGCAGTTACCCGTTGGGGGGGGGCAATCAGCCCCAGCATTTT
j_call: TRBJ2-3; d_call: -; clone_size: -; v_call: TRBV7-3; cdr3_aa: CASSDHTDTQYF; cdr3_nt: TGTGCCAGCAGCGACCACACAGATACGCAGTATTTT
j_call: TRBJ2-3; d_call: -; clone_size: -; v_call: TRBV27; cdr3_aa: CASSRSLSTDTQYF; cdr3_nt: TGTGCCAGCAGCCGATCTCTTAGCACAGATACGCAGTATTTT
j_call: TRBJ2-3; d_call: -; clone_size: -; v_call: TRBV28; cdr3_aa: CASSSGGASTDTQYF; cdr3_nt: TGTGCCAGCAGCTCAGGGGGGGCTAGCACAGATACGCAGTATTTT
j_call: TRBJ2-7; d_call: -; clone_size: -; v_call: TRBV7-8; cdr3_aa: CASSLRTAYEQYF; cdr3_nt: TGTGCCAGCAGCCTACGGACTGCCTACGAGCAGTACTTC
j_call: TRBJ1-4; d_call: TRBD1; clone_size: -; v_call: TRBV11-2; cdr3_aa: CASSLDRAGIEKLFF; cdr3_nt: TGTGCCAGCAGCCTAGACAGGGCCGGAATTGAAAAACTGTTTTTT
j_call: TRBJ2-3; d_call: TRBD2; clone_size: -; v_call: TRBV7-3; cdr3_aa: CASSFQAGADTQYF; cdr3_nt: TGTGCCAGCAGCTTCCAAGCGGGGGCAGATACGCAGTATTTT
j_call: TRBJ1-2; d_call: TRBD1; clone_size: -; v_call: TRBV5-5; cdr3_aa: CASSPDRVKANYGYTF; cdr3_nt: TGTGCCAGCAGCCCGGACAGGGTTAAAGCTAACTATGGCTACACCTTC
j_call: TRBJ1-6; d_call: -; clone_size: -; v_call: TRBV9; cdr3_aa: CASSAQPTGFNNSPLHF; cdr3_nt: TGTGCCAGCAGCGCCCAACCGACAGGATTTAATAATTCACCCCTCCACTTT
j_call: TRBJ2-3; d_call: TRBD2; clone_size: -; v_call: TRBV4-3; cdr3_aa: CASSQVSGLAGADTQYF; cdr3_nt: TGCGCCAGCAGCCAAGTCTCGGGACTAGCGGGAGCAGATACGCAGTATTTT